This TCR beta chain comes out of a study of immune cell composition in non-small cell lung cancer. Broader study findings: Overall clonality, unlike maximal tumour-associated clone frequency, did not predict TIL reactivity.

Comment on this clone: The antigen is undetermined.

The assay was immunoSEQ multiplex PCR, and TCRdb's table has in-frame clones only and misses some. The repertoire holds over 1,000 clones, with around 90% as singletons. The CDR3 runs 15 residues. Germline CDR1 SGDLS, CDR2 YYNGEE. The V and J ends lost 0 bases and 3 bases respectively, with 10 bases between them. The TCR sequence derives from a human donor with non-small cell lung cancer. The V gene is TRBV9, the J gene TRBJ2-1, with D perhaps matching TRBD1 (5 bases). The sequenced material came from lung tumor tissue. The CDR3 nucleotides are TGTGCCAGCAGCGTAGGTCAGGGCCGCTACAATGAGCAGTTCTTC. Translated, it gives CASSVGQGRYNEQFF.